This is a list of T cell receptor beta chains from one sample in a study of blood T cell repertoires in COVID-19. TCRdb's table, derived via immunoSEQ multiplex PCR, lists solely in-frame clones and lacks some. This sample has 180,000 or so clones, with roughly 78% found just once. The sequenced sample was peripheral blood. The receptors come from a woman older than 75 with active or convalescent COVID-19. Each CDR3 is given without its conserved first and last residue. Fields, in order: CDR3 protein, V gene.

CDR3 protein: ASGKMAGGGNTIY
V gene: TRBV6-5

CDR3 protein: ASHQGSDTQY
V gene: TRBV12-3/TRBV12-4

CDR3 protein: ASNSDGNSPLH
V gene: TRBV2

CDR3 protein: ASSQGPGGAYNEQF
V gene: TRBV3-1/TRBV3-2

CDR3 protein: ATRPSGGGLMNTEAF
V gene: TRBV24-1

CDR3 protein: ASSLGGIYEQY
V gene: TRBV11-2

CDR3 protein: ASSLGATTNTEAF
V gene: TRBV5-1

CDR3 protein: ASSSFRTEMNTEAF
V gene: TRBV28

CDR3 protein: ASGQDGNTDTQY
V gene: TRBV5-1

CDR3 protein: ASRSPGTVFYGYT
V gene: TRBV2

CDR3 protein: ASSRTGDETQY
V gene: TRBV2

CDR3 protein: ASSHQTPGGLYEQY
V gene: TRBV28

CDR3 protein: ASSQLGQGAPSGANVLT
V gene: TRBV3-1/TRBV3-2

CDR3 protein: ASSIDPAGVQETQY
V gene: TRBV19

CDR3 protein: ASSLSGGMYEQY
V gene: TRBV7-2

CDR3 protein: ASSLVAGGNTEAF
V gene: TRBV5-1

CDR3 protein: ASSSHHGTGVHNEQF
V gene: TRBV28

CDR3 protein: ASSPQSQGTLYGYT
V gene: TRBV18

CDR3 protein: ASSLVGISNQPQH
V gene: TRBV7-8

CDR3 protein: ASSLDRAVGEKLF
V gene: TRBV7-9

CDR3 protein: ASLTSGQY
V gene: TRBV12-3/TRBV12-4

CDR3 protein: ASSWARGNTGELF
V gene: TRBV3-1/TRBV3-2

CDR3 protein: ASSGGTGLYNSPLH
V gene: TRBV11-2

CDR3 protein: ASGLGPGQGETQY
V gene: TRBV12-5

CDR3 protein: ASSETSGSSYNEQF
V gene: TRBV9

CDR3 protein: ASSKVIGGGYT
V gene: TRBV21-1

CDR3 protein: SVDTVNYGYT
V gene: TRBV29-1

CDR3 protein: ASSAGTPRYEQY
V gene: TRBV5-6

CDR3 protein: ASSTRSRTEKSEAF
V gene: TRBV21-1

CDR3 protein: ASSVGLERGYT
V gene: TRBV9

CDR3 protein: ASSHRYRRIRLGDQPQH
V gene: TRBV28